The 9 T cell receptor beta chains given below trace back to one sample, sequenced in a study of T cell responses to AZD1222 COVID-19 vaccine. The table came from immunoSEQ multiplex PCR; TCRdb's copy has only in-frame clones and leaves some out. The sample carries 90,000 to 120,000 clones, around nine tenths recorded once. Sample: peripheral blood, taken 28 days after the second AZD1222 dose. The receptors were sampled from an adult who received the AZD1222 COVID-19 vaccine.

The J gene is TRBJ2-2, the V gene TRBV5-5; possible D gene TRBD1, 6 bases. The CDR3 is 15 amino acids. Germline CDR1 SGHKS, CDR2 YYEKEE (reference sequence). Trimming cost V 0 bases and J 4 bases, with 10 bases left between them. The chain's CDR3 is CASSLDRGSTGELFF. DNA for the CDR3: TGTGCCAGCAGCTTGGATAGGGGGTCCACCGGGGAGCTGTTTTTT.

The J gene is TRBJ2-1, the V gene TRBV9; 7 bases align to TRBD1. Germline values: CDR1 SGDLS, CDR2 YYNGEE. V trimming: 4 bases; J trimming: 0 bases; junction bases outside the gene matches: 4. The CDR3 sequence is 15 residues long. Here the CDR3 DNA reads TGTGCCAGCAGCACAGGGGACGACTCCTACAATGAGCAGTTCTTC. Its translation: CASSTGDDSYNEQFF.

The CDR3 here is CASSLGLAGAETQYF. CDR3 DNA sequence: TGCGCCAGCAGCTTGGGACTAGCGGGAGCAGAGACCCAGTACTTC. The gene calls are TRBV5-1 and TRBJ2-5; 12 bases line up with TRBD2. This CDR3 spans 15 amino acids. Germline CDR1 SGHRS, CDR2 YFSETQ. The V segment lost 0 bases and the J segment 4 bases; nucleotides outside the gene matches: 1.

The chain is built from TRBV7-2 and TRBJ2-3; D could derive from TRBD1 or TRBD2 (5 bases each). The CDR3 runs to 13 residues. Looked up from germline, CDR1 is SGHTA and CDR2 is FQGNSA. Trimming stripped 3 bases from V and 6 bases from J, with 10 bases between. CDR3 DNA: TGTGCCAGCAGCTTGGGGGAACGCGATACGCAGTATTTT. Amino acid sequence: CASSLGERDTQYF.

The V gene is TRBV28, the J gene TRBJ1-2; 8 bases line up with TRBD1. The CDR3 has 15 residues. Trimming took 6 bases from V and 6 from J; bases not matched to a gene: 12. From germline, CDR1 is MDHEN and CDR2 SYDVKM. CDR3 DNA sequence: TGTGCCAGCAGAAAAACACAGGGGGGTTATAATGGCTACACCTTC. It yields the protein CASRKTQGGYNGYTF.

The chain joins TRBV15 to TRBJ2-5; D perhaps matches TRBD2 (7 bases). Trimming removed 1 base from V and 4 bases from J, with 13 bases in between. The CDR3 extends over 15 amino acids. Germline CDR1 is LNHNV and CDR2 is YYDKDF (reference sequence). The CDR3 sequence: CATSRVFAGAETQYF. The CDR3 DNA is TGTGCCACCAGCAGAGTTTTCGCGGGGGCAGAGACCCAGTACTTC.

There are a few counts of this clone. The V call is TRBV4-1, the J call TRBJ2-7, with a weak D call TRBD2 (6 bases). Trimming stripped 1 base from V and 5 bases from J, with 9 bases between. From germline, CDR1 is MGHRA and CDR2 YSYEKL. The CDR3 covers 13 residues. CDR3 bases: TGCGCCAGCAGCCAAGTGGGGGGAGACGAGCAGTACTTC. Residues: CASSQVGGDEQYF.

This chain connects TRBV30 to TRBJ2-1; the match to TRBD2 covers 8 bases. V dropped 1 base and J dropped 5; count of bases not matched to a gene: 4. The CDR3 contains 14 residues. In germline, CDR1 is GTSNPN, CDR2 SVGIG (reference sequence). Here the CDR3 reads CAWSGSGADNEQFF. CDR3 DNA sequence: TGTGCCTGGAGTGGTAGCGGGGCGGACAATGAGCAGTTCTTC.

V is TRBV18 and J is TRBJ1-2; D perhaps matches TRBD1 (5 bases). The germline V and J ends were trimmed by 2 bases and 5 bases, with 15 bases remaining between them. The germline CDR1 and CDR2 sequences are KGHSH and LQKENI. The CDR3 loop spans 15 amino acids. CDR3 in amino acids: CASSPGSGTSYGYTF. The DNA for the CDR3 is TGTGCCAGCTCACCAGGATCCGGGACCAGTTATGGCTACACCTTC. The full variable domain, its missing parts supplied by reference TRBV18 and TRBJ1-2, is NAGVMQNPRHLVRRRGQEARLRCSPMKGHSHVYWYRQLPEEGLKFMVYLQKENIIDESGMPKERFSAEFPKEGPSILRIQQVVRGDSAAYFCASSPGSGTSYGYTFGSGTRLTVV.